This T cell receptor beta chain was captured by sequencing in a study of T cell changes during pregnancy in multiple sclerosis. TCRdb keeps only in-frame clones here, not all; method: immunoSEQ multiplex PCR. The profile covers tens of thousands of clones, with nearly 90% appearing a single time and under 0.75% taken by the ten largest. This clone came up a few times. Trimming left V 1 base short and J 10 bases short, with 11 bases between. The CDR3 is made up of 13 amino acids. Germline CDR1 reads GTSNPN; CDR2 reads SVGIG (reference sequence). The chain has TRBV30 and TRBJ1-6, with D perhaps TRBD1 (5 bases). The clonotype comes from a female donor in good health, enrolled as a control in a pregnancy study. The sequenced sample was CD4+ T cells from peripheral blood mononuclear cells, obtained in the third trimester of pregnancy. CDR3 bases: TGTGCCTGGAGTGCGCAGGGAAGGTCACCCCTCCACTTT. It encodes CAWSAQGRSPLHF.